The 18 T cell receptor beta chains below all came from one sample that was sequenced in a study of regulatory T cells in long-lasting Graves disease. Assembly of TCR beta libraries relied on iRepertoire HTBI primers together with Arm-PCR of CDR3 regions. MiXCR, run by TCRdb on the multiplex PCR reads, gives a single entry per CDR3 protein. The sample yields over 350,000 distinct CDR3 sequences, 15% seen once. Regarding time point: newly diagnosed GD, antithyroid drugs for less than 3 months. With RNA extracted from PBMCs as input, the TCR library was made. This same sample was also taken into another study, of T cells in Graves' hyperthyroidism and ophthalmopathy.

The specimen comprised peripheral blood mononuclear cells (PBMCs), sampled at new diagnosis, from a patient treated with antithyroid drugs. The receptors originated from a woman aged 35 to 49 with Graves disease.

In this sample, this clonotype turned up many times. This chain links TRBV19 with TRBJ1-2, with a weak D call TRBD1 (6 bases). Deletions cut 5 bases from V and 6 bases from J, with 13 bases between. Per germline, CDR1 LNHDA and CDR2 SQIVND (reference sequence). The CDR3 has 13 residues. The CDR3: CASSRLQGDGYTF. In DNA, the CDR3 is TGTGCCAGTAGTCGACTACAGGGAGATGGCTACACCTTC.

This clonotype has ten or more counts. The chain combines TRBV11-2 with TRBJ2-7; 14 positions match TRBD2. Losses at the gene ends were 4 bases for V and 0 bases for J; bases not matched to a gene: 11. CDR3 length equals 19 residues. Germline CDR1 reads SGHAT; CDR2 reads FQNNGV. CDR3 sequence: CASSSNLGLAGEPSYEQYF. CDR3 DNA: TGTGCCAGCAGCTCCAACCTGGGACTAGCGGGAGAACCCTCCTACGAGCAGTACTTC.

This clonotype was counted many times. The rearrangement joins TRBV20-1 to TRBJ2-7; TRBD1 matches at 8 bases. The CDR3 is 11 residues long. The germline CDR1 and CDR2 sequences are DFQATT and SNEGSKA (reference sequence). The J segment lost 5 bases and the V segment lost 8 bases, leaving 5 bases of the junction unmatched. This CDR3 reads CSPQQGDEQYF. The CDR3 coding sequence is TGCAGTCCTCAACAGGGGGACGAGCAGTACTTC.

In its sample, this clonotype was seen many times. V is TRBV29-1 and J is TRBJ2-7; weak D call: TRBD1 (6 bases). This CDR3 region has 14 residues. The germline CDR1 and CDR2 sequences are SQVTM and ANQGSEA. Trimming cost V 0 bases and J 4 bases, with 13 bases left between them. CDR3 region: CSVEERVQGYEQYF. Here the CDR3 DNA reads TGCAGCGTTGAAGAGAGGGTACAGGGTTACGAGCAGTACTTC.

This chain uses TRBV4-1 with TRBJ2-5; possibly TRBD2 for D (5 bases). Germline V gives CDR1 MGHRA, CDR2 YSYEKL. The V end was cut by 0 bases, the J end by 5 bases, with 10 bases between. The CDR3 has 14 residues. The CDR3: CASSQEEGRETQYF. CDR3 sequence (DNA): TGCGCCAGCAGCCAAGAAGAGGGCAGGGAGACCCAGTACTTC.

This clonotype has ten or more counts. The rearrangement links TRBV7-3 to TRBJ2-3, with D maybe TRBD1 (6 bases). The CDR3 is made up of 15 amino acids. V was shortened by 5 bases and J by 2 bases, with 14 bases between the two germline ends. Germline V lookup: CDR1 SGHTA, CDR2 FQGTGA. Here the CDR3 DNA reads TGTGCCAGCAGCCCTGGGGGCGGGCCCACAGATACGCAGTATTTT. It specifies CASSPGGGPTDTQYF.

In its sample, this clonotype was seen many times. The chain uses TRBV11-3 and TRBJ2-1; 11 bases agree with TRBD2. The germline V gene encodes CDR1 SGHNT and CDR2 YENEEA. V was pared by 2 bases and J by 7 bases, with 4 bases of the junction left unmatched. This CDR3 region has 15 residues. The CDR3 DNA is TGTGCCAGCAGCTTACGTTCTAGCGGGGGGAATGAGCAGTTCTTC. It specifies CASSLRSSGGNEQFF.

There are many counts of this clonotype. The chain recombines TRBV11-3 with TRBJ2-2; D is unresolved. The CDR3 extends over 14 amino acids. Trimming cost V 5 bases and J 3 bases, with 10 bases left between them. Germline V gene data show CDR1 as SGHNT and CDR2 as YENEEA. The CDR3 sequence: CASSPTTDTGELFF. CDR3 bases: TGTGCCAGCAGCCCAACCACTGACACCGGGGAGCTGTTTTTT.

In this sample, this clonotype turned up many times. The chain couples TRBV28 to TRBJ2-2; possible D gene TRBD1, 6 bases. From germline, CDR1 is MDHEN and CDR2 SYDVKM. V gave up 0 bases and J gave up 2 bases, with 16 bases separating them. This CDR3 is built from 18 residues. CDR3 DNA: TGTGCCAGCAGTTTATGGCGTTTCAACAGGGCTAACACCGGGGAGCTGTTTTTT. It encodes CASSLWRFNRANTGELFF. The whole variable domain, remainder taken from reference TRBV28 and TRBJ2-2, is DVKVTQSSRYLVKRTGEKVFLECVQDMDHENMFWYRQDPGLGLRLIYFSYDVKMKEKGDIPEGYSVSREKKERFSLILESASTNQTSMYLCASSLWRFNRANTGELFFGEGSRLTVL.

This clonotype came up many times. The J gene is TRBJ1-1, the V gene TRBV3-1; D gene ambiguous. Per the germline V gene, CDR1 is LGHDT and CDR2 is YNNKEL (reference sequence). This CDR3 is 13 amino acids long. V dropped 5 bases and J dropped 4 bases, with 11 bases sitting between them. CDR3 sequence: CASSEDLGTEAFF. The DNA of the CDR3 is TGTGCCAGCAGCGAGGACCTGGGCACTGAAGCTTTCTTT.

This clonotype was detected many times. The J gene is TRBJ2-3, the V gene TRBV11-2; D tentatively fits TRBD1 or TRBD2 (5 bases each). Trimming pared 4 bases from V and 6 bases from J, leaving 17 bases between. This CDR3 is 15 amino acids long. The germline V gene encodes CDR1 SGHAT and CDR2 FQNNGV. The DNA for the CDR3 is TGTGCCAGCAGCTCAGTTCCGGGACGGACGGATACGCAGTATTTT. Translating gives CASSSVPGRTDTQYF.

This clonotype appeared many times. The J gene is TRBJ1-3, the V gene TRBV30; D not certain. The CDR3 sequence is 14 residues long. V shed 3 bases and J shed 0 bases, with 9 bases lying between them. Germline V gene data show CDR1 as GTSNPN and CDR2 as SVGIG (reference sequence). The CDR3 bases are TGTGCCTGGAGGGACGGGATCTCTGGAAACACCATATATTTT. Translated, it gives CAWRDGISGNTIYF.

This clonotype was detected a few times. The CDR3 DNA reads TGCAGTGCTAGAGAGGCAGGGGTAAGACCTGAAGCTTTCTTT. Its translation: CSAREAGVRPEAFF. The rearrangement uses TRBV20-1 and TRBJ1-1, with D perhaps matching TRBD1 (6 bases). The CDR3 has 14 residues. Trimming took 0 bases from V and 6 from J, leaving 14 bases between them. Per germline, CDR1 DFQATT and CDR2 SNEGSKA (reference sequence).

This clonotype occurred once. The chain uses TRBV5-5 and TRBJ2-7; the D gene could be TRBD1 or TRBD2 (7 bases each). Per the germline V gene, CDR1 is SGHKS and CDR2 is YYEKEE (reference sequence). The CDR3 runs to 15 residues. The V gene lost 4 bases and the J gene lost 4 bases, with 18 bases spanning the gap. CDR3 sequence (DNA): TGTGCCAGCAGCAACCAGGGGGGGGGGAGTTACGAGCAGTACTTC. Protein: CASSNQGGGSYEQYF.

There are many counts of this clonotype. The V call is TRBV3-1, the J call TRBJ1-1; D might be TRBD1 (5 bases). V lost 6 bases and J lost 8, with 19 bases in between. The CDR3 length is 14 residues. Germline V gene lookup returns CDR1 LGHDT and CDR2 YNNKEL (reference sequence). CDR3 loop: CASSGVSGGIEAFF. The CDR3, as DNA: TGTGCCAGCAGTGGGGTTAGTGGGGGTATAGAAGCTTTCTTT.

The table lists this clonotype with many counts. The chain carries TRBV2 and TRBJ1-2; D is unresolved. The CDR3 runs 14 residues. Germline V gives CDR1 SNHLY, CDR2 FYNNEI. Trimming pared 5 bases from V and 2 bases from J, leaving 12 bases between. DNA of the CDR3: TGTGCCAGCAGTCCCCAACCGATAAACTATGGCTACACCTTC. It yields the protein CASSPQPINYGYTF.

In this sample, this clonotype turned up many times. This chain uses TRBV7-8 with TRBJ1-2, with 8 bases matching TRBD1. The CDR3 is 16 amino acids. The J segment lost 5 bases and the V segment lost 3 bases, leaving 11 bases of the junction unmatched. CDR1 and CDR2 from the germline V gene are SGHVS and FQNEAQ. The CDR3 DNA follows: TGTGCCAGCAGCTTCGGACAGGGAGGCTCCTTTTATGGCTACACCTTC. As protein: CASSFGQGGSFYGYTF.

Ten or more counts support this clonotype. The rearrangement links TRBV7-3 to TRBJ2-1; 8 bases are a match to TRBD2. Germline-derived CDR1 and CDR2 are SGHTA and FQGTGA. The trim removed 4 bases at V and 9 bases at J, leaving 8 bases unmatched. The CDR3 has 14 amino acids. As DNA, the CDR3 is TGTGCCAGCAGCTGGAGCGGGAGAAAGGGTGAGCAGTTCTTC. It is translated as CASSWSGRKGEQFF.